The rows below give T cell receptor beta chains drawn from one sample of a study of T cells in placental villitis. Measured with immunoSEQ multiplex PCR; TCRdb has only the in-frame clones, and not every one. The sample has around 2,300 clones; approximately 78% are singletons. The sample was placental tissue containing maternal and fetal cells. Receptors originate from a human patient with infectious villitis; the placental T cells may come from both mother and fetus. The CDR3 runs from the conserved cysteine through the conserved F or W. A D gene is named only where the DNA matches it firmly. Clone size is shown for a subset of rows, as once, few, many or a class of expanded clone.

D gene: .; V gene: TRBV27; clone size: .; J gene: TRBJ2-1; CDR3 DNA: TGTGCCAGCAGTATGATTACTAGCAGCTCCTACAATGAGCAGTTCTTC; CDR3 protein: CASSMITSSSYNEQFF
D gene: TRBD2; V gene: TRBV5-4; clone size: .; J gene: TRBJ2-1; CDR3 DNA: TGTGCCAGCAGCTTGCTAGCGGGGGGACTAACCAACCATGAGCAGTTCTTC; CDR3 protein: CASSLLAGGLTNHEQFF
D gene: TRBD2; V gene: TRBV10-3; clone size: .; J gene: TRBJ2-5; CDR3 DNA: TGTGCCATCAGTGAGCTAGCGGGGGGGCAAGAGACCCAGTACTTC; CDR3 protein: CAISELAGGQETQYF
D gene: TRBD1; V gene: TRBV9; clone size: few; J gene: TRBJ2-3; CDR3 DNA: TGTGCCAGCAGCGTAGCTACAGGACAGGCAGATACGCAGTATTTT; CDR3 protein: CASSVATGQADTQYF
D gene: TRBD1; V gene: TRBV19; clone size: .; J gene: TRBJ1-4; CDR3 DNA: TGTGCCAGTAGTATGGCAGGGGGAGGTGAAAAACTGTTTTTT; CDR3 protein: CASSMAGGGEKLFF
D gene: .; V gene: TRBV5-1; clone size: .; J gene: TRBJ1-3; CDR3 DNA: TGCGCCAGCAGCTTGGGTTCTGGAAACACCATATATTTT; CDR3 protein: CASSLGSGNTIYF
D gene: TRBD2; V gene: TRBV13; clone size: once; J gene: TRBJ2-3; CDR3 DNA: TGTGCCAGCAGCCCGGGACTAGCGGGAGGCCCGTCAGATACGCAGTATTTT; CDR3 protein: CASSPGLAGGPSDTQYF
D gene: .; V gene: TRBV11-2; clone size: .; J gene: TRBJ2-7; CDR3 DNA: TGTGCCAGCAGCTTAGGAGTAACAGGGTTCTACGAGCAGTACTTC; CDR3 protein: CASSLGVTGFYEQYF
D gene: .; V gene: TRBV2; clone size: .; J gene: TRBJ2-3; CDR3 DNA: TGTGCCAGCGGGAGACCCGGGAGCACAGATACGCAGTATTTT; CDR3 protein: CASGRPGSTDTQYF
D gene: .; V gene: TRBV7-9; clone size: once; J gene: TRBJ2-1; CDR3 DNA: TGTGCCAGCAGCTTAGCGGGGGGGCCCTACAATGAGCAGTTCTTC; CDR3 protein: CASSLAGGPYNEQFF
D gene: .; V gene: TRBV19; clone size: .; J gene: TRBJ1-1; CDR3 DNA: TGTGCCAGTAGTACCCCAGAAGGGATGAACACTGAAGCTTTCTTT; CDR3 protein: CASSTPEGMNTEAFF
D gene: .; V gene: TRBV19; clone size: .; J gene: TRBJ2-2; CDR3 DNA: TGTGCCAGTAGTATGTGGGGGCCCGGGGAGCTGTTTTTT; CDR3 protein: CASSMWGPGELFF
D gene: .; V gene: TRBV5-4; clone size: .; J gene: TRBJ2-1; CDR3 DNA: TGTGCCAGCACCAGAAAACAGGGCCCTACAATGAGCAGTTCTTTCATCTTC; CDR3 protein: CASTRKQGPTMSSSFIF
D gene: TRBD2; V gene: TRBV11-2; clone size: .; J gene: TRBJ2-2; CDR3 DNA: TGTGCCAGCAGCTTAGTCTCCAGCGGGGGGACCGGGGAGCTGTTTTTT; CDR3 protein: CASSLVSSGGTGELFF
D gene: .; V gene: TRBV6-5; clone size: .; J gene: TRBJ1-6; CDR3 DNA: TGTGCCAGCGGTTTCCTTAATTCACCCCTCCACTTT; CDR3 protein: CASGFLNSPLHF
D gene: .; V gene: TRBV2; clone size: .; J gene: TRBJ1-1; CDR3 DNA: TGTGCCAGCAGGGTACAGGGCGAAGCTTTCTTT; CDR3 protein: CASRVQGEAFF
D gene: .; V gene: TRBV7-8; clone size: .; J gene: TRBJ2-6; CDR3 DNA: TGTGCCAGCAGCTTCCCAGGGATGGCCAACGTCCTGACTTTC; CDR3 protein: CASSFPGMANVLTF
D gene: TRBD2; V gene: TRBV2; clone size: .; J gene: TRBJ2-3; CDR3 DNA: TGTGCCAGCAGTCCTCGAGCCGGGACTAGGCTCCGGGATACGCAGTATTTT; CDR3 protein: CASSPRAGTRLRDTQYF
D gene: TRBD1; V gene: TRBV4-2; clone size: few; J gene: TRBJ1-4; CDR3 DNA: TGTGCCAGCAGCCCCGGGACAGCTAATGAAAAACTGTTTTTT; CDR3 protein: CASSPGTANEKLFF
D gene: .; V gene: TRBV6-1; clone size: .; J gene: TRBJ2-6; CDR3 DNA: TGTGCCAGCAGTGAGAGCCAGGGCTCTGGGGCCAACGTCCTGACTTTC; CDR3 protein: CASSESQGSGANVLTF
D gene: .; V gene: TRBV6-5; clone size: .; J gene: TRBJ1-1; CDR3 DNA: TGTGCCAGCAGTTACTCGTACGACACTGAAGCTTTCTTT; CDR3 protein: CASSYSYDTEAFF
D gene: TRBD1; V gene: TRBV27; clone size: .; J gene: TRBJ1-2; CDR3 DNA: TGTGCCAGCAGACATATTACAGGGGACTATGGCTACACCTTC; CDR3 protein: CASRHITGDYGYTF
D gene: .; V gene: TRBV7-2; clone size: .; J gene: TRBJ1-2; CDR3 DNA: TGTGCCAGCAGCTTAGTTTCAGGGGTCTATGGCTACACCTTC; CDR3 protein: CASSLVSGVYGYTF
D gene: TRBD1; V gene: TRBV7-2; clone size: once; J gene: TRBJ1-2; CDR3 DNA: TGTGCCAGCAGCTGGCTTCTGACAGGGGGTGGCTACACCTTC; CDR3 protein: CASSWLLTGGGYTF
D gene: TRBD2; V gene: TRBV5-5; clone size: .; J gene: TRBJ2-5; CDR3 DNA: TGTGCCAGCAGCTTGGAGGTCGCGGGGGGGCGGGAGACCCAGTACTTC; CDR3 protein: CASSLEVAGGRETQYF
D gene: .; V gene: TRBV18; clone size: .; J gene: TRBJ1-4; CDR3 DNA: TGTGCCAGCTCCCTTCAGGCGGAAAATGAAAAACTGTTTTTT; CDR3 protein: CASSLQAENEKLFF
D gene: TRBD2; V gene: TRBV18; clone size: .; J gene: TRBJ2-5; CDR3 DNA: TGTGCCAGCTCACCTATTTCCGGGACTATGGAGACCCAGTACTTC; CDR3 protein: CASSPISGTMETQYF
D gene: .; V gene: TRBV5-1; clone size: .; J gene: TRBJ1-1; CDR3 DNA: TGCGCCAGCAGCTTGGACACTGAAGCTTTCTTT; CDR3 protein: CASSLDTEAFF
D gene: TRBD1; V gene: TRBV4-3; clone size: .; J gene: TRBJ1-4; CDR3 DNA: TGCGCCAGCAGCCAAGGGACAGGGTATGAAAAACTGTTTTTT; CDR3 protein: CASSQGTGYEKLFF
D gene: TRBD1; V gene: TRBV5-1; clone size: .; J gene: TRBJ2-2; CDR3 DNA: TGCGCCAGCAGCTTTGTCGAACAGGGGGCGACCGGGGAGCTGTTTTTT; CDR3 protein: CASSFVEQGATGELFF
D gene: .; V gene: TRBV19; clone size: .; J gene: TRBJ2-7; CDR3 DNA: TGTGCCAGTAGTCAAAACTACGAGCAGTACTTC; CDR3 protein: CASSQNYEQYF
D gene: TRBD1; V gene: TRBV28; clone size: .; J gene: TRBJ2-2; CDR3 DNA: TGTGCCAGCAGAAACGGACAGGGGACCGGGGAGCTGTTTTTT; CDR3 protein: CASRNGQGTGELFF
D gene: .; V gene: TRBV5-6; clone size: .; J gene: TRBJ1-3; CDR3 DNA: TGTGCCAGCAGCTTGCAGGATGGAAACACCATATATTTT; CDR3 protein: CASSLQDGNTIYF
D gene: TRBD1; V gene: TRBV9; clone size: hyperexpanded; J gene: TRBJ1-1; CDR3 DNA: TGTGCCAGCAGCGTAGGGGACAGGGGCACTGAAGCTTTCTTT; CDR3 protein: CASSVGDRGTEAFF
D gene: .; V gene: TRBV29-1; clone size: .; J gene: TRBJ1-3; CDR3 DNA: TGCAGCGTTGTTCAGTCACTCTCTGGAAACACCATATATTTT; CDR3 protein: CSVVQSLSGNTIYF
D gene: TRBD2; V gene: TRBV27; clone size: .; J gene: TRBJ2-5; CDR3 DNA: TGTGCCAGCAGTTTACTAGCGGGGGAGACCCAGTACTTC; CDR3 protein: CASSLLAGETQYF
D gene: TRBD1; V gene: TRBV6-1; clone size: .; J gene: TRBJ1-6; CDR3 DNA: TGTGCCAGCAGTGAGTTGTATATGGGACAGCTGAATTCACCCCTCCACTTT; CDR3 protein: CASSELYMGQLNSPLHF
D gene: .; V gene: TRBV14; clone size: .; J gene: TRBJ2-7; CDR3 DNA: TGTGCCAGCAGCCAGAGCCCTCCCCGCGGGGAGCAGTACTTC; CDR3 protein: CASSQSPPRGEQYF
D gene: .; V gene: TRBV10-3; clone size: .; J gene: TRBJ2-2; CDR3 DNA: TGTGCCATCAGAAACGAATGGAACACCGGGGAGCTGTTTTTT; CDR3 protein: CAIRNEWNTGELFF
D gene: .; V gene: TRBV4-2; clone size: once; J gene: TRBJ2-7; CDR3 DNA: TGTGCCAGCAGCCAAGAGATTGGGACTCCCGTTTCCTACGAGCAGTACTTC; CDR3 protein: CASSQEIGTPVSYEQYF
D gene: TRBD2; V gene: TRBV7-2; clone size: .; J gene: TRBJ2-1; CDR3 DNA: TGTGCCAGCAGCTCAGGACTAGCGGAAAATGAGCAGTTCTTC; CDR3 protein: CASSSGLAENEQFF
D gene: .; V gene: TRBV14; clone size: .; J gene: TRBJ1-2; CDR3 DNA: TGTGCCAGCAGCCAAGCAGGCGGCTATGGCTACACCTTC; CDR3 protein: CASSQAGGYGYTF
D gene: TRBD1; V gene: TRBV7-9; clone size: .; J gene: TRBJ1-1; CDR3 DNA: TGTGCCAGCAGCCCGGGGTGGACAGGGGGCGATGAAGCTTTCTTT; CDR3 protein: CASSPGWTGGDEAFF
D gene: .; V gene: TRBV6-1; clone size: .; J gene: TRBJ2-7; CDR3 DNA: TGTGCCAGCAGTGATCTCTACGAGCAGTACTTC; CDR3 protein: CASSDLYEQYF
D gene: .; V gene: TRBV7-3; clone size: .; J gene: TRBJ2-7; CDR3 DNA: TGTGCCAGCAGCCGGTCGGGGGTCGGGAGCGAGCAGTACTTC; CDR3 protein: CASSRSGVGSEQYF
D gene: .; V gene: TRBV7-2; clone size: .; J gene: TRBJ1-3; CDR3 DNA: TGTGCCAGCAGCTTAGGGGGCTCTGGAAACACCATATATTTT; CDR3 protein: CASSLGGSGNTIYF
D gene: TRBD2; V gene: TRBV6-1; clone size: .; J gene: TRBJ2-3; CDR3 DNA: TGTGCCAGCAGTGAAGTAAGGGGGACTAGCAACACAGATACGCAGTATTTT; CDR3 protein: CASSEVRGTSNTDTQYF
D gene: TRBD2; V gene: TRBV3-1/TRBV3-2; clone size: .; J gene: TRBJ2-5; CDR3 DNA: TGTGCCAGCAGCCAAGAGGAGCGGGGAGCAGAGACCCAGTACTTC; CDR3 protein: CASSQEERGAETQYF
D gene: .; V gene: TRBV10-3; clone size: large; J gene: TRBJ2-7; CDR3 DNA: TGTGCCATCAGTGACAGCTCCTACGAGCAGTACTTC; CDR3 protein: CAISDSSYEQYF
D gene: .; V gene: TRBV6-6; clone size: .; J gene: TRBJ1-1; CDR3 DNA: TGTGCCAGCAGTTACCCTCCGGCAGGGACGGACACTGAAGCTTTCTTT; CDR3 protein: CASSYPPAGTDTEAFF
D gene: TRBD1; V gene: TRBV6-1; clone size: .; J gene: TRBJ2-7; CDR3 DNA: TGTGCCAGCAGTGATGCGGGACAGGGGATTCGCGAGCAGTACTTC; CDR3 protein: CASSDAGQGIREQYF
D gene: .; V gene: TRBV3-1/TRBV3-2; clone size: .; J gene: TRBJ1-3; CDR3 DNA: TGTGCCAGCAGCCAAGGAGCTGGGGCCGGAAACACCATATATTTT; CDR3 protein: CASSQGAGAGNTIYF
D gene: TRBD1; V gene: TRBV5-1; clone size: .; J gene: TRBJ2-7; CDR3 DNA: TGCGCCAGCAGCCCGGGACAGAGCTCCTACGAGCAGTACTTC; CDR3 protein: CASSPGQSSYEQYF
D gene: TRBD1; V gene: TRBV7-9; clone size: .; J gene: TRBJ1-4; CDR3 DNA: TGTGTCAGCAGCCCCCCGCTTCCGACAGGGGATGAAAAACTGTTTTTT; CDR3 protein: CVSSPPLPTGDEKLFF
D gene: .; V gene: TRBV5-1; clone size: .; J gene: TRBJ1-4; CDR3 DNA: TGCGCCAGCAGCTTAATGGGGGAAAAACTGTTTTTT; CDR3 protein: CASSLMGEKLFF
D gene: TRBD2; V gene: TRBV7-2; clone size: .; J gene: TRBJ2-3; CDR3 DNA: TGTGCCAGCAGCTGGACTAGCGGGGGGCCAGATACGCAGTATTTT; CDR3 protein: CASSWTSGGPDTQYF
D gene: .; V gene: TRBV24-1; clone size: .; J gene: TRBJ1-5; CDR3 DNA: TGTGCCACCAGTGAGTCAGGGGTCTCGCCCCAGCATTTT; CDR3 protein: CATSESGVSPQHF
D gene: .; V gene: TRBV10-2; clone size: .; J gene: TRBJ2-7; CDR3 DNA: TGCGCCACCCTTTCAACCTACGAGCAGTACTTC; CDR3 protein: CATLSTYEQYF
D gene: .; V gene: TRBV11-2; clone size: .; J gene: TRBJ1-2; CDR3 DNA: TGTGCCAGCAGCTTCACTAACTATGGCTACACCTTC; CDR3 protein: CASSFTNYGYTF